Below are 18 T cell receptor beta chains sequenced from a single sample in a study of T cells in Graves' hyperthyroidism and ophthalmopathy. RNA transcripts gave rise to amplified TCR beta CDR3 regions. During a first-round RT-PCR of the TCR CDR3, the HTBI primer set was used. TCRdb reprocessed the multiplex PCR reads with MiXCR, giving one entry per CDR3 protein. The sample consists of 300,000 to 400,000 distinct CDR3 sequences, about 20% of them appearing once. Sample: blood. The receptors were sampled from a woman aged 45 to 65 with Graves' hyperthyroidism.

The chain employs TRBV6-2 or TRBV6-3 and TRBJ2-3, with D unclear. The germline gives CDR1 MNHEY, CDR2 SVGEGT. The CDR3 has 12 residues. With 0 bases removed from V and 10 bases from J, the gap between germline ends came to 8 bases. The CDR3 loop is CASSYSSQPQYF. The CDR3 region has the DNA TGTGCCAGCAGTTACTCGAGTCAACCGCAGTATTTT.

The rearrangement joins TRBV19 to TRBJ2-5; 12 bases are shared with TRBD1. CDR3 length: 18 residues. In germline, CDR1 is LNHDA, CDR2 SQIVND (reference sequence). V trimming: 0 bases; J trimming: 5 bases; junction bases outside the gene matches: 10. The CDR3 here is CASSIDLVGTGGLETQYF. The CDR3, as DNA: TGTGCCAGTAGTATAGATCTGGTGGGGACAGGGGGCCTTGAGACCCAGTACTTC.

The V and J genes are TRBV18 and TRBJ1-6; D unclear. V was clipped by 5 bases and J by 7 bases, with 15 bases between them. Germline CDR1 reads KGHSH; CDR2 reads LQKENI. This CDR3 region has 15 residues. The CDR3 DNA reads TGTGCCAGCTCAACCACTAACAGTCCGAATTCACCCCTCCACTTT. This encodes CASSTTNSPNSPLHF.

This clonotype was seen ten or more times. The chain employs TRBV9 and TRBJ1-1; tentative D call: TRBD1 (6 bases). The V and J ends lost 4 bases and 7 bases respectively, with 23 bases between them. Germline loops: CDR1 SGDLS, CDR2 YYNGEE. The CDR3 runs to 16 residues. CDR3 protein: CASSPEGGATPHEAFF. CDR3 bases: TGTGCCAGCAGCCCCGAAGGGGGGGCCACGCCCCATGAAGCTTTCTTT.

This clonotype has more than one count but fewer than ten. The chain recombines TRBV27 with TRBJ1-1; tentative D call: TRBD1 (5 bases). Germline CDR1 reads MNHEY; CDR2 reads SMNVEV (reference sequence). The V end was cut by 0 bases, the J end by 0 bases, with 11 bases between. The CDR3 extends over 16 amino acids. CDR3 residues: CASSLSGGGLNTEAFF. DNA of the CDR3: TGTGCCAGCAGTTTATCCGGGGGGGGATTGAACACTGAAGCTTTCTTT.

This clonotype has only a few counts. The chain joins TRBV18 to TRBJ1-4; D unclear. Trimming shortened V by 1 base and J by 14 bases, and 14 bases separated the two germline ends. Germline CDR1 is KGHSH and CDR2 is LQKENI. The CDR3 extends over 13 amino acids. CDR3 DNA: TGTGCCAGCTCACCACTGCAGTACGCCCATCTGTTTTTT. It translates to CASSPLQYAHLFF.

The rearrangement uses TRBV20-1 and TRBJ1-4, with D unresolved. V lost 0 bases to trimming and J lost 8 bases, with 10 bases between them. The CDR3 loop spans 13 amino acids. Germline values: CDR1 DFQATT, CDR2 SNEGSKA (reference sequence). CDR3 DNA: TGCAGTGCTAGAGATAGACATCGCGAAAAACTGTTTTTT. Its protein product is CSARDRHREKLFF.

Many counts were recorded for this clonotype. The gene calls are TRBV5-1 and TRBJ2-4, with 10 bases identical to TRBD2. The CDR3 spans 16 residues. The ends lost 0 bases at V and 8 bases at J; junction bases unmatched: 8. Germline CDR1 SGHRS, CDR2 YFSETQ. CDR3 bases: TGCGCCAGCAGCTTGGTCTCTAGCGGGAGTGGTGACATTCAGTACTTC. Translating gives CASSLVSSGSGDIQYF.

This clonotype was recorded at least ten times. The rearrangement links TRBV5-1 to TRBJ1-1; D is unclear. CDR3 size: 13 residues. The V and J ends lost 0 bases and 1 base respectively, with 4 bases between them. Germline CDR1 reads SGHRS; CDR2 reads YFSETQ. The DNA for the CDR3 is TGCGCCAGCAGCTTGGAGGAGAACACTGAAGCTTTCTTT. The encoded protein is CASSLEENTEAFF. The variable domain in full, completed from reference TRBV5-1 and TRBJ1-1, reads KAGVTQTPRYLIKTRGQQVTLSCSPISGHRSVSWYQQTPGQGLQFLFEYFSETQRNKGNFPGRFSGRQFSNSRSEMNVSTLELGDSALYLCASSLEENTEAFFGQGTRLTVV.

The V gene is TRBV12-3 or TRBV12-4, the J gene TRBJ2-2; D might be TRBD1 (5 bases). The CDR3 sequence is 17 residues long. V lost 1 base and J lost 4, with 16 bases in between. CDR3 residues: CASSLVPFQGGTGELFF. For the CDR3, the DNA is TGTGCCAGCAGTTTAGTCCCGTTCCAGGGCGGCACCGGGGAGCTGTTTTTT.

V and J are TRBV10-3 and TRBJ1-2; TRBD1 aligns across 10 bases. The V and J ends lost 5 bases and 8 bases, in that order; junction bases with no gene match: 8. In germline, CDR1 is ENHRY, CDR2 SYGVKD. This CDR3 spans 14 amino acids. CDR3 sequence reads: CAISPEGQGVGYTF. The CDR3, as DNA: TGTGCCATCAGTCCAGAAGGACAGGGGGTAGGCTACACCTTC.

This clonotype appeared a few times. The genes are TRBV2 and TRBJ1-2; 7 nucleotides align to TRBD1. In germline, CDR1 is SNHLY, CDR2 FYNNEI. V lost 7 bases to trimming and J lost 1 base; unmatched junction nucleotides: 9. The CDR3 is 15 residues long. CDR3 region: CASKRGTENNYGYTF. CDR3 nucleotide sequence: TGTGCCAGCAAGCGGGGGACAGAAAATAACTATGGCTACACCTTC.

This clonotype has only one observation. For the CDR3, the DNA is TGTGCCAGCAGCTTAGGGGTTCGCGAGCAGTACTTC. Residues: CASSLGVREQYF. The chain is built from TRBV11-2 and TRBJ2-7; D ambiguous. The CDR3 runs 12 residues. The V and J ends lost 1 base and 6 bases respectively, with 7 bases between them. Germline CDR1 is SGHAT and CDR2 is FQNNGV.

This clonotype came up many times. V is TRBV7-8 and J is TRBJ1-5, with D possibly being TRBD1 (6 bases). The length of the CDR3 is 19 residues. V lost 4 bases and J lost 0, with 22 bases in between. Germline values: CDR1 SGHVS, CDR2 FQNEAQ. The CDR3 region is CASSSSPGQQRYSNQPQHF. The CDR3 DNA is TGTGCCAGCAGCTCGTCGCCTGGACAGCAGCGATATAGCAATCAGCCCCAGCATTTT.

This clonotype was found many times. V and J are TRBV5-1 and TRBJ2-5; 10 bases map to TRBD2. J gave up 4 bases and V 4 bases, and 7 bases lay outside the gene matches. Germline V gene data show CDR1 as SGHRS and CDR2 as YFSETQ. The CDR3 spans 15 residues. CDR3 amino acids: CASSPPRTSGETQYF. Here the CDR3 DNA reads TGCGCCAGCAGCCCCCCCAGGACTAGCGGAGAGACCCAGTACTTC.

This clonotype was seen many times. V gene TRBV5-1 combines with J gene TRBJ1-2; no reliable D call. CDR3 length: 14 amino acids. V was shortened by 4 bases and J by 5 bases, with 15 bases between the two germline ends. CDR1 and CDR2 from the germline V gene are SGHRS and YFSETQ. The CDR3 DNA reads as TGCGCCAGCAGCCCGGGCCTGGTAACTTATGGCTACACCTTC. This codes for CASSPGLVTYGYTF.

This clonotype was counted only a few times. This chain connects TRBV28 to TRBJ2-3, with unresolved D. Germline V gives CDR1 MDHEN, CDR2 SYDVKM. With 5 bases removed from V and 4 bases from J, the gap between germline ends came to 7 bases. The CDR3 length is 12 residues. The DNA of the CDR3 is TGTGCCAGCAGTCAATTGTCAGATACGCAGTATTTT. Translation: CASSQLSDTQYF.

The V call is TRBV30, the J call TRBJ2-7; 7 nucleotides line up with TRBD2. CDR3 length: 14 amino acids. The germline CDR1 and CDR2 sequences are GTSNPN and SVGIG (reference sequence). V lost 2 bases, J lost 6 bases, and 10 bases stayed unmatched. This chain's CDR3 is CAWSSGPPSGEQYF. The CDR3 DNA reads TGTGCCTGGAGTTCGGGACCGCCTAGCGGCGAGCAGTACTTC.